This TCR beta chain was documented in a study of T-cell memory formation after mild COVID-19. Trimming cost V 2 bases and J 10 bases, with 14 bases left between them. The CDR3 spans 13 residues. Germline V gene lookup returns CDR1 SGHTA and CDR2 FQGNSA. Study-wide results and limits: Confirmation was lacking for SARS-CoV-2 specificity of second-wave clones that peaked on day 37. Memory from before infection featured some responding clones, which suggests cross-reactive memory joined.

TCRdb re-called the 5' RACE reads with MiXCR, one entry per CDR3 protein. The sample lists some 160,000 distinct CDR3 sequences, 31% occurring once. Remarks on this clonotype: Its antigen is undetermined.

The clonotype comes from an adult woman who had mild COVID-19 (a few samples of this study predate the infection). Cell type and time point are not known. The material sequenced was PBMCs or a T cell subset sorted from them (not recorded which). J is TRBJ1-2 and V is TRBV7-2; D uncertain. The CDR3 here is CASSLQTAWPYTF. DNA of the CDR3: TGTGCCAGCAGCTTACAGACGGCGTGGCCCTACACCTTC. Using reference TRBV7-2 and TRBJ1-2 for the parts outside the CDR3, the full variable domain is GAGVSQSPSNKVTEKGKDVELRCDPISGHTALYWYRQSLGQGLEFLIYFQGNSAPDKSGLPSDRFSAERTGGSVSTLTIQRTQQEDSAVYLCASSLQTAWPYTFGSGTRLTVV.